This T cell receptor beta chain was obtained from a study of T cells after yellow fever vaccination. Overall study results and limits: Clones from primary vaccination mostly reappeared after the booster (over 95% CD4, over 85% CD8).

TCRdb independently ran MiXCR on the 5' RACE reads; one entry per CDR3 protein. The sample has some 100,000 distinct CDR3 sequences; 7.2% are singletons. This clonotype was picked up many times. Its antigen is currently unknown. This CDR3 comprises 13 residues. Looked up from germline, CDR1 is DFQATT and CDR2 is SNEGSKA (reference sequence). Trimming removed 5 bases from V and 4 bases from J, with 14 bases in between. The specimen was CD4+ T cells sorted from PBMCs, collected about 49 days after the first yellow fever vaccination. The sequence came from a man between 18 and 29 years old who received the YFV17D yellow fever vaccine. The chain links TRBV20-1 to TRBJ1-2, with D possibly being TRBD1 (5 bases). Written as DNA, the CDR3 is TGCAGTGCTGGGGCAAAATCCAGCTATGGCTACACCTTC. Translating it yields CSAGAKSSYGYTF.